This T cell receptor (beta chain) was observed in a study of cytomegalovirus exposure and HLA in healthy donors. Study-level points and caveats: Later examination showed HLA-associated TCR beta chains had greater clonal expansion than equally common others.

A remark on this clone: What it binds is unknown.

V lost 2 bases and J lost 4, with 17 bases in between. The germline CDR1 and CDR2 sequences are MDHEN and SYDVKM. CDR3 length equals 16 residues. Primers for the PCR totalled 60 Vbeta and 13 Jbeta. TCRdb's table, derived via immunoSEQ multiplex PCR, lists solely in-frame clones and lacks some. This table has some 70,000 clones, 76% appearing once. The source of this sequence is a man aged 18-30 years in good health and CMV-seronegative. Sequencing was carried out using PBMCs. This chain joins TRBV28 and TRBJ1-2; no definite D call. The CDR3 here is CASSLGNGVSGYGYTF. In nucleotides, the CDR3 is TGTGCCAGCAGTTTAGGTAACGGGGTATCTGGCTATGGCTACACCTTC.